This T cell receptor beta chain was captured by sequencing in a study of shared clonotypes between healthy human individuals. The sorted-subset replicate PCRs were given 200 ng DNA, which is tens of thousands of T cell genomes. The data were produced by immunoSEQ multiplex PCR, yet TCRdb's version contains in-frame clones alone and is incomplete. The sample consists of roughly 890,000 clones, 80% to 95% of them appearing once. Naive CD8 cells lacked CD45RO, underwent positive selection for CCR7 and left out terminally differentiated effector memory CD45RA+ cells. This clonotype was sampled from a young man in good health. The material sequenced was naive CD8+ T cells sorted from blood.

The CDR3 protein is CASSVSGTSGNNEQFF. CDR3 bases: TGTGCCAGCAGCGTATCCGGGACTAGCGGGAACAATGAGCAGTTCTTC. This chain uses TRBV7-9 with TRBJ2-1, with 13 bases aligning to TRBD2. With V trimmed by 5 bases and J by 5 bases, 6 bases remained unmatched. Germline values: CDR1 SEHNR, CDR2 FQNEAQ (reference sequence). There are 16 residues in the CDR3.